Sequencing of this T cell receptor (beta chain) was carried out in a study of shared clonotypes between healthy human individuals. Cells designated naive CD8 were CD45RO-negative and were positively selected for CCR7, with terminally differentiated effector memory CD45RA+ cells excluded. As for this clone: What it binds is unknown.

Trimming removed 3 bases at V and 1 base at J, with 7 bases between. The CDR3 spans 14 residues. Germline V gene sequence: CDR1 SGHVS, CDR2 FQNEAQ. The study's findings and limits: What naive subsets generally showed was a larger estimated richness than memory subsets showed. Sorted-subset samples were not fully sequenced, rarefaction indicated.

The authors loaded about 200 ng DNA, tens of thousands of T cell genomes, into sorted-subset replicate PCRs. The repertoire was sequenced with immunoSEQ multiplex PCR; TCRdb's copy has only in-frame clones and lacks some. The sample consists of about 2.2 million clones, 93% of them appearing once. The specimen sequenced was naive CD8+ T cells from PBMCs. V gene TRBV7-8 combines with J gene TRBJ1-5; a weak D match, TRBD1 (6 bases). This TCR was sampled from a man in his late teens or twenties in good health. Some clones in this sample may be carry-over from other donors' samples. The CDR3 loop reads CASSLTGSNQPQHF. The CDR3 DNA follows: TGTGCCAGCAGCTTGACAGGAAGCAATCAGCCCCAGCATTTT.